A selection of T cell receptor beta chains follows, all from one sample in a study of radiation and T cells in renal cell carcinoma. Only in-frame clones appear in the TCRdb table, and some are missing; sequencing was by immunoSEQ multiplex PCR. In the table there are over 90,000 clones, around 83% of which are singletons. Sequenced here: blood, sampled from a patient whose treatment included radiotherapy and nephrectomy. The receptors here all came from a man aged 55 to 70 with renal cell carcinoma. CDR3s include the opening cysteine and the closing phenylalanine or tryptophan. The D gene is left open where the match is weak. Clone sizes are given selectively: once, few, many, or a class where the clone is expanded.

NA | TRBJ1-4 | TRBV5-1 | few | CASSLVSGKGEKLFF | TGCGCCAGCAGCTTGGTTTCCGGGAAGGGTGAAAAACTGTTTTTT
NA | TRBJ2-4 | TRBV19 | once | CASSAPGKLAKNIQYF | TGTGCCAGTAGTGCTCCCGGTAAACTAGCCAAAAACATTCAGTACTTC
NA | TRBJ2-2 | TRBV5-4 | NA | CASSLPISGATGELFF | TGTGCCAGCAGCCTCCCAATATCGGGGGCGACCGGGGAGCTGTTTTTT
NA | TRBJ2-1 | TRBV27 | once | CASMVTGDSHEQFF | TGTGCCAGCATGGTTACTGGAGATTCTCATGAGCAGTTCTTC
TRBD2 | TRBJ2-7 | TRBV11-1 | NA | CASRRLAGARFREQYF | TGTGCCAGCAGGCGACTAGCGGGAGCCCGTTTTAGGGAGCAGTACTTC
NA | TRBJ2-2 | TRBV7-6 | NA | CASRHRVENTGELFF | TGTGCCAGCAGGCACAGGGTGGAGAACACCGGGGAGCTGTTTTTT
NA | TRBJ2-3 | TRBV5-6 | few | CASSLVGRTDTQYF | TGTGCCAGCAGCTTGGTTGGCCGCACAGATACGCAGTATTTT
TRBD2 | TRBJ2-5 | TRBV7-2 | NA | CASSLGLAGGETQYF | TGTGCCAGCAGCTTAGGTCTAGCGGGGGGGGAGACCCAGTACTTC
TRBD2 | TRBJ2-7 | TRBV7-2 | NA | CASSLSGSPSYEQYF | TGTGCCAGCAGCTTAAGCGGGAGCCCTTCCTACGAGCAGTACTTC
TRBD1 | TRBJ1-1 | TRBV5-5 | NA | CASSRWTGLNTEAFF | TGTGCCAGCAGCCGCTGGACAGGGCTGAACACTGAAGCTTTCTTT
NA | TRBJ2-1 | TRBV6-5 | NA | CASSYPLGEQFF | TGTGCCAGCAGTTACCCCCTGGGTGAGCAGTTCTTC
NA | TRBJ1-2 | TRBV7-9 | few | CASSLLRVAGYTF | TGTGCCAGCAGCTTATTGAGGGTTGCTGGCTACACCTTC
NA | TRBJ1-5 | TRBV7-2 | once | CASSLSSQGGYQPQHF | TGTGCCAGCAGCTTATCTAGCCAGGGCGGATATCAGCCCCAGCATTTT
TRBD1 | TRBJ1-1 | TRBV6-1 | NA | CASSEQTGLYTEAFF | TGTGCCAGCAGTGAACAGACAGGGCTGTACACTGAAGCTTTCTTT
NA | TRBJ1-5 | TRBV7-2 | NA | CASSLEPGVYGNQPQHF | TGTGCCAGCAGCTTAGAACCAGGGGTCTACGGCAATCAGCCCCAGCATTTT
NA | TRBJ1-2 | TRBV6-1 | NA | CASRDAYGYTF | TGTGCCAGCCGGGACGCTTATGGCTACACCTTC
TRBD2 | TRBJ2-3 | TRBV10-3 | NA | CAAGREGSTDTQYF | TGTGCCGCCGGTCGGGAGGGAAGCACAGATACGCAGTATTTT
NA | TRBJ1-4 | TRBV6-1 | NA | CASRVGWTNEKLFF | TGTGCCAGCAGGGTAGGGTGGACTAATGAAAAACTGTTTTTT
NA | TRBJ2-3 | TRBV5-1 | NA | CASSLGGGTDTQYF | TGCGCCAGCAGCTTGGGGGGCGGCACAGATACGCAGTATTTT
TRBD1 | TRBJ2-7 | TRBV19 | NA | CASSTGQGRWEQYF | TGTGCCAGTAGTACCGGACAGGGGCGTTGGGAGCAGTACTTC
TRBD1 | TRBJ2-5 | TRBV10-1 | NA | CASSESYQGALKETQYF | TGCGCCAGCAGTGAGTCTTATCAGGGGGCCTTAAAAGAGACCCAGTACTTC
NA | TRBJ2-2 | TRBV2 | NA | CASTTSGNTGELFF | TGTGCCAGCACAACAAGTGGGAACACCGGGGAGCTGTTTTTT
NA | TRBJ2-7 | TRBV28 | NA | CASSLQKGWASYEQYF | TGTGCCAGCAGTTTACAAAAGGGTTGGGCCTCCTACGAGCAGTACTTC
NA | TRBJ2-6 | TRBV6-5 | NA | CASSYQGGSGANVLTF | TGTGCCAGCAGTTATCAGGGCGGGTCTGGGGCCAACGTCCTGACTTTC
TRBD2 | TRBJ2-3 | TRBV6-1 | NA | CASWGGSYSTDTQYF | TGTGCCAGCTGGGGGGGGTCCTATAGCACAGATACGCAGTATTTT